This TCR beta chain was obtained from a study of blood T cell repertoires in COVID-19. Study processing details: Amplification from reference gene primers served as the basis for estimated nucleated cell counts. Libraries were prepared by immunoSEQ multiplex PCR; TCRdb keeps only in-frame clonotypes and omits some of them. Clone size and V and J calls were adopted from that table, with D and trimming inferred from the DNA. The sample yields under 400,000 clones, over 75% seen once. Followed over time, Seattle patients had been enrolled while infection was active. Germline V gene sequence: CDR1 LGHDT, CDR2 YNNKEL (reference sequence). The CDR3 contains 14 residues. J lost 3 bases, V lost 4 bases, and 3 bases had no gene match.

The receptor was derived from a woman in her thirties with COVID-19, enrolled during active disease. Sequencing was performed on peripheral blood. The chain employs TRBV3-1 (or the pseudogene TRBV3-2) and TRBJ2-5, with 9 bases aligning to TRBD2. CDR3 sequence reads: CASSPTSGEETQYF. The DNA for the CDR3 is TGTGCCAGCAGCCCGACTAGCGGAGAAGAGACCCAGTACTTC.